This T cell receptor beta chain was observed in a study of blood T cells in healthy people across ages (dated by TCRdb to 2013 to 2016). A note on the overall study: In model experiments, template switching captured about one uniquely barcoded TCR beta cDNA molecule for every two T cells. Four age groups were formed from the donors: young (average approximately 16 years), middle-aged (approximately 39), aged (62) and long-lived (around 82). For two donors (one aged 18 to 30 and one aged 80 or older), the study analyzed two additional independent replicas of 1 million unique cDNA reads from the same blood draw. To track age-related changes in TCR beta repertoire diversity, the study relied on deep sequencing normalized with unique cDNA molecular identifiers. To avoid experimental bias, donors of different ages were randomly spread across the sequencing lanes.

The method behind the library was 5' RACE. A second PCR of roughly 6 to 11 cycles was run with a J-beta primer mix and a sample-barcoded 5' primer. A template-switch 5' adaptor carrying 12 random nucleotides introduced a unique molecular identifier onto each TCR beta cDNA molecule. Each sample yielded at least 2.5 million CDR3-containing paired-end reads. First-strand cDNA was synthesized from all RNA with the Mint cDNA synthesis kit, primed by a TRBC-specific oligonucleotide. Following uracil-DNA glycosylase treatment, a first 18-cycle PCR with universal primers M1SS and BC2_uni_R was performed on all cDNA. Turning to the authors' computational methods: For normalization, 1 million high-quality reads, each with a distinct molecular identifier, were randomly selected from each sample. Reads sharing molecular identifiers were discarded rather than binned into consensus sequences. MiTCR, with a Q25 quality threshold and the strictest error-elimination algorithm, was used for CDR3 identification, clonotype clustering and error correction. A nonparametric unseen species model using Euler transformation provided a lower-bound estimate of total TCR beta diversity. TCRdb reprocessing: public reads trimmed at Q25 with fastp, clones called with MiXCR, in-frame beta chains kept. Rows matching on CDR3 protein sequence are summarized as one entry with the most common DNA and genes. The V and J calls shown here were made by TCRdb, not taken from the authors' results. The sample table contains fewer than 2 million distinct CDR3 sequences; only one count was recorded for roughly two fifths of them. The ten largest make up 23% of the sample.

Systemically healthy Caucasian individuals from Russia, some 36 in total and aged roughly 6 to 100 years, were included as donors. Roughly 10 milliliters of peripheral blood were collected from each donor into EDTA-treated Vacutainer tubes. Ficoll-Paque density-gradient centrifugation was used to isolate PBMCs, with at least 7 million per sample. Trizol reagent was used to extract total RNA from PBMCs, with at least 5 micrograms per sample. For every donor, an aliquot of PBMCs went through flow cytometry to measure the percentages of naive CD45RAhigh/CD27high T cells. This clonotype has a count of ten or more. What this receptor recognizes is not known. No base-level quality is on record; no much larger clone is a single base apart. What the authors observed across the whole study: Because the CMV infection status of the donors was unknown, age-related changes in expanded clonotypes may potentially have been confounded. Conclusive comparison of naive and antigen-experienced compartments was prevented by the profiling of bulk unsorted PBMCs. Estimates of total diversity based on one million sequenced T cells were considered lower bounds and underestimates. The percentage of naive T cells measured by flow cytometry correlated strongly with observed TCR beta diversity. Compared with the aged group, the long-lived group had more naive CD4+ T cells, fewer expanded clones and increased TCR diversity, a pattern suggesting age selection. As age increased, observed TCR beta diversity per million T cells dropped in a roughly linear way, and a significant reduction was already evident by age roughly 36.

Via the germline V gene (reference sequence), CDR1 is PRHDT and CDR2 FYEKMQ. Its CDR3 holds 14 amino acids, cysteine through phenylalanine. Just the 42-base CDR3 DNA is kept, in frame starting at base 1. V is cut by 7 bases and J by 3 bases, and the space between the germline ends is 16 bases. Sequenced input: blood. The sequence links TRBV13 to TRBJ2-7; a confident D gene designation cannot be given. The receptor was derived from a human donor in good health. This receptor carries the CDR3 CASNIDGSHYEQYF. Read as DNA, the sequence is TGTGCCAGCAACATTGATGGTTCACACTACGAGCAGTACTTC. With all but the CDR3 taken from the reference TRBV13 and TRBJ2-7 genes, the full variable domain is: AAGVIQSPRHLIKEKRETATLKCYPIPRHDTVYWYQQGPGQDPQFLISFYEKMQSDKGSIPDRFSAQQFSDYHSELNMSSLELGDSALYFCASNIDGSHYEQYFGPGTRLTVT.